This T cell receptor beta chain was documented in a study of blood T cell repertoires in COVID-19. Across the whole study: The cDNA or gDNA used as material had been derived from T cells, B-cell-depleted T cells, or PBMCs.

Original processing notes: Estimated nucleated cell counts came from reference gene primer amplification. Repertoires were generated with immunoSEQ multiplex PCR, while TCRdb's copy carries only in-frame clones and drops some. V, J and clone size derive from that table, while D and trimming were established from the DNA sequence. Among roughly 110,000 clones listed, roughly nine tenths were seen once. Germline V gene data show CDR1 as MNHEY and CDR2 as SMNVEV (reference sequence). The V segment lost 2 bases and the J segment 2 bases; nucleotides outside the gene matches: 0. This CDR3 comprises 14 residues.

The sequence was obtained from a man in his forties with active or convalescent COVID-19. The sequencing sample was made of peripheral blood. The chain carries TRBV27 and TRBJ2-7, with TRBD2 matching 10 bases. This chain's CDR3 is CASSLLAGAYEQYF. The CDR3 DNA sequence: TGTGCCAGCAGTTTACTAGCGGGGGCCTACGAGCAGTACTTC.